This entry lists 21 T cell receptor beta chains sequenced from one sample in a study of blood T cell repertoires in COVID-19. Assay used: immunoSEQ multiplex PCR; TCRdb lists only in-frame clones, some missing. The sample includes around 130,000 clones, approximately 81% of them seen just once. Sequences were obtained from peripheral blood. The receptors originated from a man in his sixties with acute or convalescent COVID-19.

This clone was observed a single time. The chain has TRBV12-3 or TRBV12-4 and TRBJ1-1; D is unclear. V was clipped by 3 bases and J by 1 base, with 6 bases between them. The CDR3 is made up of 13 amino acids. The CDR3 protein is CASSLGRNTEAFF. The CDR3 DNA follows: TGTGCCAGCAGTTTGGGCAGGAACACTGAAGCTTTCTTT.

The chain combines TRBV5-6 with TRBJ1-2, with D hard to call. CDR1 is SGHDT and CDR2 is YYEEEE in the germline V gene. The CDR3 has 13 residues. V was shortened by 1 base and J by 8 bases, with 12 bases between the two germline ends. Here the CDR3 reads CASSLPVEGGYTF. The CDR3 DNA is TGTGCCAGCAGCTTGCCCGTTGAGGGCGGCTACACCTTC.

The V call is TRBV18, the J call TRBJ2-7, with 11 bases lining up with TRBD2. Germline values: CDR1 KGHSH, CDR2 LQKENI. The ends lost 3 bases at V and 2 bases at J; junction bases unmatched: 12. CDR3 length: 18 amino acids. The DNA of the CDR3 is TGTGCCAGCTCACCTTTGACTAGCGGGGCCCCTTATACCTACGAGCAGTACTTC. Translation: CASSPLTSGAPYTYEQYF.

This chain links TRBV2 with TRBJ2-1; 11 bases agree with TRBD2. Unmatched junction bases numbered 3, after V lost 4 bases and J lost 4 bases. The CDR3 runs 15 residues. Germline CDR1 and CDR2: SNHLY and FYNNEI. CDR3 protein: CASSGGLAEYNEQFF. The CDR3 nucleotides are TGTGCCAGCAGTGGGGGACTAGCGGAGTACAATGAGCAGTTCTTC. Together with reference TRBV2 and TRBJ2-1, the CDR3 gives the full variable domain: EPEVTQTPSHQVTQMGQEVILRCVPISNHLYFYWYRQILGQKVEFLVSFYNNEISEKSEIFDDQFSVERPDGSNFTLKIRSTKLEDSAMYFCASSGGLAEYNEQFFGPGTRLTVL.

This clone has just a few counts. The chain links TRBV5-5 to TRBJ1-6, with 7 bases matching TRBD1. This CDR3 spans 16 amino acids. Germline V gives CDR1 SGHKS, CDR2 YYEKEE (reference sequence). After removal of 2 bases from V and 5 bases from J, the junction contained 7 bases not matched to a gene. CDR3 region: CASSFSGGGHNSPLHF. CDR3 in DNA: TGTGCCAGCAGCTTCTCGGGAGGGGGCCATAATTCACCCCTCCACTTT.

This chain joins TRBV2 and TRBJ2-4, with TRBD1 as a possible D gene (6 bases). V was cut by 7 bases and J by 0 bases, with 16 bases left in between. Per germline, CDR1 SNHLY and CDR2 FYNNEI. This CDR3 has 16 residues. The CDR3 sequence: CASNNPTGLAKNIQYF. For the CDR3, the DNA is TGTGCCAGCAATAACCCGACAGGTCTAGCCAAAAACATTCAGTACTTC.

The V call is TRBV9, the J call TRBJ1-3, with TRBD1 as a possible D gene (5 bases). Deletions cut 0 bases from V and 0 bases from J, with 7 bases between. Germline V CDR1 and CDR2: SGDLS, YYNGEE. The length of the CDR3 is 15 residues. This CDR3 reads CASSVVGASGNTIYF. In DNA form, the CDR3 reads TGTGCCAGCAGCGTAGTAGGGGCCTCTGGAAACACCATATATTTT.

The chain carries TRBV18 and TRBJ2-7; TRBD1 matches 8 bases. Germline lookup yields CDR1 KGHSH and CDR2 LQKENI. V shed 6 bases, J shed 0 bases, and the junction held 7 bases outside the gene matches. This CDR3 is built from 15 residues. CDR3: CASSHRQGPSYEQYF. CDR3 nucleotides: TGTGCCAGCTCCCATAGACAGGGGCCCTCCTACGAGCAGTACTTC. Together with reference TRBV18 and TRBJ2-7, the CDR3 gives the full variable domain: NAGVMQNPRHLVRRRGQEARLRCSPMKGHSHVYWYRQLPEEGLKFMVYLQKENIIDESGMPKERFSAEFPKEGPSILRIQQVVRGDSAAYFCASSHRQGPSYEQYFGPGTRLTVT.

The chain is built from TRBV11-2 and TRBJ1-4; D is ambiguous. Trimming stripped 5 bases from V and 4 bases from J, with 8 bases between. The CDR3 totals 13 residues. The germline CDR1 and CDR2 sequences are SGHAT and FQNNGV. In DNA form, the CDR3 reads TGTGCCAGCAGCGCGGGTCATAATGAAAAACTGTTTTTT. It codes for CASSAGHNEKLFF.

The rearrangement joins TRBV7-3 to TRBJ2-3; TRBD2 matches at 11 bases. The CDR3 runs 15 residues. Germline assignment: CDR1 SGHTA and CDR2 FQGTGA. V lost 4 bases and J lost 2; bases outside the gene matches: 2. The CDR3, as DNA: TGTGCCAGCAGCTCTAGCGGGGGGACCACAGATACGCAGTATTTT. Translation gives CASSSSGGTTDTQYF.

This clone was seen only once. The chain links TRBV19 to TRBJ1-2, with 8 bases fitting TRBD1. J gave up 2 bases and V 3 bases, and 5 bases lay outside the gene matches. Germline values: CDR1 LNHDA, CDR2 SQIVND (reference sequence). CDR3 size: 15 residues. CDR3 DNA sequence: TGTGCCAGTAGTATCAACACAGGGGGAAACTATGGCTACACCTTC. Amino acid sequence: CASSINTGGNYGYTF.

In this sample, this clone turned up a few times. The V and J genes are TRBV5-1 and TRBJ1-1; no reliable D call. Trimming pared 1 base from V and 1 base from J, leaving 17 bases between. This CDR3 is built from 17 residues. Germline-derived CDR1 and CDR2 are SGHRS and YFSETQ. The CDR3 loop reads CASSLFSNLGSNTEAFF. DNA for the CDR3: TGCGCCAGCAGCTTGTTTAGTAACCTCGGGTCGAACACTGAAGCTTTCTTT.

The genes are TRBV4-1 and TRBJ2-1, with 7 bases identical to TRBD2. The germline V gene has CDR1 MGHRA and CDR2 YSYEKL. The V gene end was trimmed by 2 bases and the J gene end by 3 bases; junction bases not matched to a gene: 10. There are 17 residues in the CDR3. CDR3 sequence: CASSQHSSGTFYNEQFF. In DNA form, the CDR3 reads TGCGCCAGCAGCCAACACAGCAGCGGGACTTTCTACAATGAGCAGTTCTTC.

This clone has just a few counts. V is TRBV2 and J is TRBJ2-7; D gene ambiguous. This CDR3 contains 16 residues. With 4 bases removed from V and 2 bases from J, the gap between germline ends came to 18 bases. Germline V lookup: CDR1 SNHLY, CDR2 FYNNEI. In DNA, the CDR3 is TGTGCCAGCAGTGGAGGTCGAGAGAGCTCCCCCTACGAGCAGTACTTC. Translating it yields CASSGGRESSPYEQYF.

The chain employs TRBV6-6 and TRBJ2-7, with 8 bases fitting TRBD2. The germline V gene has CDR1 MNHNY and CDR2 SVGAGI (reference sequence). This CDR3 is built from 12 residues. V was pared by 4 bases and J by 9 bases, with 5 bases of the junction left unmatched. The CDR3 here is CASSSSAGGQYF. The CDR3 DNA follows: TGTGCCAGCAGTTCATCGGCGGGGGGGCAGTACTTC.

The CDR3 loop reads CASSVTLSGELFF. The CDR3 DNA reads as TGTGCCAGCAGCGTGACTCTTTCCGGGGAGCTGTTTTTT. The rearrangement links TRBV11-2 to TRBJ2-2, with unresolved D. The length of the CDR3 is 13 residues. In germline, CDR1 is SGHAT, CDR2 FQNNGV. Trimming removed 5 bases from V and 6 bases from J, with 10 bases in between. Complete variable domain (other parts from reference TRBV11-2 and TRBJ2-2): EAGVAQSPRYKIIEKRQSVAFWCNPISGHATLYWYQQILGQGPKLLIQFQNNGVVDDSQLPKDRFSAERLKGVDSTLKIQPAKLEDSAVYLCASSVTLSGELFFGEGSRLTVL.

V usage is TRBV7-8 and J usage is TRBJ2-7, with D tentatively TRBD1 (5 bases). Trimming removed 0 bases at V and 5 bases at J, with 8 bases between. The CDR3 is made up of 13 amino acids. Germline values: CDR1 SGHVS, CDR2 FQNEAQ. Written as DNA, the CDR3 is TGTGCCAGCAGCTTAGCCAGGGTCGACGAGCAGTACTTC. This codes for CASSLARVDEQYF.

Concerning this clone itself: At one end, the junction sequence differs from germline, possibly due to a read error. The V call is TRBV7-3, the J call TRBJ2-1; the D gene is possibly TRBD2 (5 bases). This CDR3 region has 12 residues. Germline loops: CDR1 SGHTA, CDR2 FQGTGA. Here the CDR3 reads CGRAVSYNEQFF. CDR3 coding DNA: TGCGGTCGAGCGGTCTCCTACAATGAGCAGTTCTTC. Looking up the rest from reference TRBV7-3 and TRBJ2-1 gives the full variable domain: GAGVSQTPSNKVTEKGKYVELRCDPISGHTALYWYRQSLGQGPEFLIYFQGTGAADDSGLPNDRFFAVRPEGSVSTLKIQRTERGDSAVYLCGRAVSYNEQFFGPGTRLTVL.

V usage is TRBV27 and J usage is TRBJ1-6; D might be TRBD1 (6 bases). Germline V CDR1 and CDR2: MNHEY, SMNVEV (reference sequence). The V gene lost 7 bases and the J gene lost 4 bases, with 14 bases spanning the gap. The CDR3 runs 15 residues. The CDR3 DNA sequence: TGTGCCAGCACACCCGAAACAGGGTATAATTCACCCCTCCACTTT. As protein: CASTPETGYNSPLHF.

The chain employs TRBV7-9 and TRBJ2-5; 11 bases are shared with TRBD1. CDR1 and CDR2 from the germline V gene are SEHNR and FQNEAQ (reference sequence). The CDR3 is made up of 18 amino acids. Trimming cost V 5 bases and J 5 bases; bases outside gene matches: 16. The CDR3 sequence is CASSHRDRGRRVEETQYF. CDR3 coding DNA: TGTGCCAGCAGCCATCGGGACAGGGGGAGAAGAGTAGAGGAGACCCAGTACTTC. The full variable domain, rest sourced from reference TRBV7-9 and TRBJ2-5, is DTGVSQNPRHKITKRGQNVTFRCDPISEHNRLYWYRQTLGQGPEFLTYFQNEAQLEKSRLLSDRFSAERPKGSFSTLEIQRTEQGDSAMYLCASSHRDRGRRVEETQYFGPGTRLLVL.

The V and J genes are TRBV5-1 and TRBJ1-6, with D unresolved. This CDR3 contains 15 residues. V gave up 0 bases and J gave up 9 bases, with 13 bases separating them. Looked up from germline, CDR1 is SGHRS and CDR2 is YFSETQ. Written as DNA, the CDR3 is TGCGCCAGCAGCTTGGAGTCGGTTCATCCTTCACCCCTCCACTTT. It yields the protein CASSLESVHPSPLHF.